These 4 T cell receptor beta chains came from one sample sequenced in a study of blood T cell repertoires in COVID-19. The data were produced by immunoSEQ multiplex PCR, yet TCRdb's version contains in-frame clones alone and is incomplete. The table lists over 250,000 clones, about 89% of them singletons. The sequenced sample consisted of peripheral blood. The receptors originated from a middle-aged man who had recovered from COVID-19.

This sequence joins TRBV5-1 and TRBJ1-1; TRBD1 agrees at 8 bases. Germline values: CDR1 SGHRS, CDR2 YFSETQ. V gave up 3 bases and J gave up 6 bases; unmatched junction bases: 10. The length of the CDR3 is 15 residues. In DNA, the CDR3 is TGCGCCAGCAGCTCTACCAGAGGGACAGGAGCTGAAGCTTTCTTT. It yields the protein CASSSTRGTGAEAFF.

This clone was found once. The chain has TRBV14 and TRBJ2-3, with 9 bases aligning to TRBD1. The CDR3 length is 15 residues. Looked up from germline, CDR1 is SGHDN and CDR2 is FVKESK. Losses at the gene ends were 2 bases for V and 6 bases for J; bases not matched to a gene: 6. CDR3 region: CASSQTGGTGDTQYF. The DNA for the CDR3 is TGTGCCAGCAGCCAAACAGGGGGCACGGGGGATACGCAGTATTTT.

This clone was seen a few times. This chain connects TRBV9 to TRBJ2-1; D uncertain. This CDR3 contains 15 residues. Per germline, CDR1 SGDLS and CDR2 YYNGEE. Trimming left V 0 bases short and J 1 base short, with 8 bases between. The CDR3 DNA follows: TGTGCCAGCAGCGTAGCGGAGAGGTCCTACAATGAGCAGTTCTTC. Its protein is CASSVAERSYNEQFF.

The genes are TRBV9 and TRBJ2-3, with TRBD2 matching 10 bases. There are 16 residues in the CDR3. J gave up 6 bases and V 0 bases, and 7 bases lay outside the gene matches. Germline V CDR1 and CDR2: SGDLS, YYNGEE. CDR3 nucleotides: TGTGCCAGCAGCGTAGAAAGCGGGGGGGCTAGGGATACGCAGTATTTT. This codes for CASSVESGGARDTQYF.